The 27 T cell receptor beta chains in this list originate from one sample, sequenced in a study of beta chain features in type 1 diabetes. Expressed TCRB transcripts got sequenced, as all isolated RNA was reverse transcribed. Only in-frame clones appear in the TCRdb table, and some are missing; sequencing was by immunoSEQ multiplex PCR. The sample has some 410,000 clones; approximately 15% are singletons. Material for sequencing was naive CD4+ T cells from blood. The receptors come from a man younger than 45 in good health.

This clone was found a few times. This chain joins TRBV5-1 and TRBJ2-3, with unresolved D. The V and J ends lost 4 bases and 0 bases respectively, with 3 bases between them. Germline-derived CDR1 and CDR2 are SGHRS and YFSETQ. The CDR3 contains 12 residues. CDR3 nucleotides: TGCGCCAGCAGCGATAGCACAGATACGCAGTATTTT. This sequence encodes CASSDSTDTQYF.

This clone was detected a few times. The rearrangement uses TRBV14 and TRBJ2-5; possibly TRBD1 for D (6 bases). The CDR3 is 13 amino acids. The V gene's germline CDR1 is SGHDN and CDR2 FVKESK. V lost 7 bases and J 1 base, leaving 10 bases between the germline ends. CDR3 DNA: TGTGCCAGCACCCGAGGGGGCCAAGAGACCCAGTACTTC. Translated: CASTRGGQETQYF.

This clone has only a few counts. The chain joins TRBV29-1 to TRBJ2-5; a possible D gene is TRBD1 (5 bases). Germline assignment: CDR1 SQVTM and CDR2 ANQGSEA. The CDR3 loop spans 16 amino acids. V was clipped by 5 bases and J by 5 bases, with 24 bases between them. The CDR3 loop is CSVPFYERTPGETQYF. The CDR3 region has the DNA TGCAGCGTTCCCTTCTATGAAAGGACACCTGGGGAGACCCAGTACTTC.

The sample holds a few counts of this clone. The chain recombines TRBV29-1 with TRBJ1-1, with a weak D call TRBD1 (6 bases). The CDR3 length is 14 residues. The V and J ends lost 4 bases and 3 bases respectively, with 15 bases between them. Germline CDR1 is SQVTM and CDR2 is ANQGSEA. Here the CDR3 reads CSVGRRGRDTEAFF. The CDR3 DNA reads as TGCAGCGTTGGGCGCCGGGGGCGGGACACTGAAGCTTTCTTT.

This chain links TRBV11-1 with TRBJ2-1, with a weak D call TRBD2 (6 bases). This CDR3 region has 14 residues. V was trimmed by 5 bases and J by 10 bases, leaving 18 bases between them. The germline V gene encodes CDR1 SGHAT and CDR2 FQDESV (reference sequence). The CDR3 reads CASSHGTRADEQFF. CDR3 DNA sequence: TGTGCCAGCAGCCATGGGACTCGAGCGGACGAGCAGTTCTTC.

This chain uses TRBV6-4 with TRBJ2-4; 8 bases line up with TRBD2. V gave up 6 bases and J gave up 0 bases; unmatched junction bases: 4. CDR3 length: 15 amino acids. CDR1 is MRHNA and CDR2 is SNTAGT in the germline V gene. The CDR3 loop is CASRAGAQAKNIQYF. The DNA for the CDR3 is TGTGCCAGCAGAGCGGGGGCCCAAGCCAAAAACATTCAGTACTTC.

The J gene is TRBJ2-2, the V gene TRBV29-1; 7 bases align to TRBD2. Germline values: CDR1 SQVTM, CDR2 ANQGSEA. CDR3 length: 12 amino acids. With 7 bases clipped from V and 4 bases from J, the junction kept 3 bases outside the gene matches. In DNA, the CDR3 is TGCAGCGCGGGAGGACTCACCGGGGAGCTGTTTTTT. It codes for CSAGGLTGELFF.

This sequence joins TRBV23-1 and TRBJ2-7; TRBD1 matches 7 bases. TRBV23-1 is known as an ORF, though its function is uncertain. The V segment lost 7 bases and the J segment 13 bases; nucleotides outside the gene matches: 16. The CDR3 loop spans 13 amino acids. This CDR3 reads CASTADREPICYV. CDR3 DNA sequence: TGCGCCAGCACCGCCGACAGGGAACCCATCTGTTACGTC.

The chain joins TRBV11-2 to TRBJ2-1; TRBD2 matches at 8 bases. CDR1 is SGHAT and CDR2 is FQNNGV in the germline V gene. Losses at the gene ends were 0 bases for V and 3 bases for J; bases not matched to a gene: 4. This CDR3 region has 16 residues. CDR3 in amino acids: CASSLEGSGVYNEQFF. DNA of the CDR3: TGTGCCAGCAGCTTAGAGGGTAGCGGGGTCTACAATGAGCAGTTCTTC.

This clone was counted between two and nine times. The chain uses TRBV28 and TRBJ1-1; TRBD1 might be the D (6 bases). Trimming took off 10 bases at V and 2 bases at J, with 8 bases between the two ends. This CDR3 region has 11 residues. CDR1 and CDR2 (germline): MDHEN, SYDVKM. The CDR3 protein is CATDRNTEAFF. Written as DNA, the CDR3 is TGTGCCACGGACAGAAACACTGAAGCTTTCTTT. Full variable domain (missing parts from reference TRBV28 and TRBJ1-1): DVKVTQSSRYLVKRTGEKVFLECVQDMDHENMFWYRQDPGLGLRLIYFSYDVKMKEKGDIPEGYSVSREKKERFSLILESASTNQTSMYLCATDRNTEAFFGQGTRLTVV.

Only a few counts were recorded for this clone. The gene calls are TRBV29-1 and TRBJ1-2; 7 nucleotides agree with TRBD1. The CDR3 length is 13 residues. Germline V CDR1 and CDR2: SQVTM, ANQGSEA. The CDR3 DNA sequence: TGCAGTGCCGGAGGGGGACAGATCTATGGCTACACCTTC. Translation: CSAGGGQIYGYTF.

A few counts support this clone. Other DNA sequences in the sample encode the same CDR3. This chain joins TRBV7-2 and TRBJ1-1, with 7 positions matching TRBD1. The J segment lost 1 base and the V segment lost 4 bases, leaving 3 bases of the junction unmatched. This CDR3 is built from 14 residues. Germline V gene sequence: CDR1 SGHTA, CDR2 FQGNSA. CDR3 protein: CASSSRTGNTEAFF. The CDR3, as DNA: TGTGCCAGCAGCTCCCGGACAGGGAACACTGAAGCTTTCTTT.

This clone was counted only a few times. The chain employs TRBV5-4 and TRBJ2-3; a possible D gene is TRBD2 (5 bases). The CDR3 contains 17 residues. V lost 4 bases and J lost 0, with 18 bases in between. CDR1 and CDR2 from the germline V gene are SGHNT and YYREEE (reference sequence). This CDR3 reads CASSPAQLTGSTDTQYF. The CDR3 DNA follows: TGTGCCAGCAGCCCAGCTCAACTCACGGGGAGCACAGATACGCAGTATTTT.

This chain links TRBV16 with TRBJ2-7; 11 positions match TRBD1. There are 15 residues in the CDR3. The junction had 5 bases not matched to a gene; V was cut back by 4 bases and J by 3 bases. Germline CDR1 and CDR2: KGHSY and FQNENV. The CDR3: CASSLGTGGGYEQYV. As DNA, the CDR3 is TGTGCCAGCAGCCTAGGGACAGGGGGTGGCTACGAGCAGTACGTC.

The J gene is TRBJ2-7, the V gene TRBV4-1; tentative D call: TRBD1 (6 bases). The CDR3 consists of 15 residues. V lost 0 bases, J lost 2 bases, and 11 bases lay in between. Germline lookup yields CDR1 MGHRA and CDR2 YSYEKL. The CDR3 reads CASSQDSDRPYEQYV. DNA of the CDR3: TGCGCCAGCAGCCAAGATAGTGACAGGCCCTACGAGCAGTACGTC.

This clone turned up a few times. The J gene is TRBJ2-4, the V gene TRBV19, with D perhaps given as TRBD1 or TRBD2 (5 bases each). CDR3 length: 18 residues. Germline lookup yields CDR1 LNHDA and CDR2 SQIVND (reference sequence). Trimming shortened V by 5 bases and J by 3 bases, and 23 bases separated the two germline ends. The CDR3 DNA reads TGTGCCAGTAGTCCCGCCGAGGGGTTAGGTGTAGTCAAAAACATTCAGTACTTC. Protein product: CASSPAEGLGVVKNIQYF.

The chain couples TRBV6-4 to TRBJ1-6; 9 bases are shared with TRBD1. CDR1 MRHNA and CDR2 SNTAGT come from the germline V gene. V shed 3 bases, J shed 6 bases, and the junction held 3 bases outside the gene matches. The CDR3 runs 15 residues. CDR3 region: CASSEQGAVNSPLHF. The CDR3 DNA is TGTGCCAGCAGTGAACAGGGGGCTGTTAATTCACCCCTCCACTTT.

The CDR3 bases are TGCGCCAGCAGCCCAGGGGTCGATCAGCCCCAGCATTTT. It translates to CASSPGVDQPQHF. This chain joins TRBV5-1 and TRBJ1-5; possible D gene TRBD1, 6 bases. V lost 4 bases and J 5 bases, leaving 10 bases between the germline ends. The CDR3 contains 13 residues. Germline CDR1 reads SGHRS; CDR2 reads YFSETQ.

The chain carries TRBV28 and TRBJ2-7, with 11 bases identical to TRBD2. The ends lost 5 bases at V and 3 bases at J; junction bases unmatched: 3. The germline gives CDR1 MDHEN, CDR2 SYDVKM. The CDR3 has 14 residues. This chain's CDR3 is CASSPGTSGYEQYV. The CDR3 DNA is TGTGCCAGCAGTCCCGGGACTAGCGGCTACGAGCAGTACGTC.

CDR3 sequence (DNA): TGTGCCAGCAGCTTAGTGGGGGCGAATAATTCACCCCTCCACTTT. This sequence encodes CASSLVGANNSPLHF. This chain connects TRBV11-2 to TRBJ1-6, with a possible D match to TRBD1 (6 bases). This CDR3 has 15 amino acids. Trimming pared 1 base from V and 5 bases from J, leaving 9 bases between. CDR1 is SGHAT, CDR2 FQNNGV, per germline.

The chain joins TRBV2 to TRBJ1-2, with 7 bases that match TRBD1. The CDR3 consists of 13 residues. Germline V CDR1 and CDR2: SNHLY, FYNNEI. J was trimmed by 7 bases and V by 3 bases; bases with no gene match: 5. DNA for the CDR3: TGTGCCAGCAGTGAGGGCAGGACAGGTGGCTACACCTTC. Translated: CASSEGRTGGYTF.

The rearrangement links TRBV15 to TRBJ2-1, with 11 bases that match TRBD2. The J segment lost 2 bases and the V segment lost 5 bases, leaving 2 bases of the junction unmatched. CDR3 length equals 15 residues. Germline CDR1 and CDR2: LNHNV and YYDKDF (reference sequence). The chain's CDR3 is CATSVTSGAYNEQFF. CDR3 sequence (DNA): TGTGCCACCAGCGTGACTAGCGGGGCCTACAATGAGCAGTTCTTC.

The CDR3 loop is CASSTRTGRTEAFF. The CDR3 DNA is TGCGCCAGCAGCACAAGGACAGGGAGGACTGAAGCTTTCTTT. This sequence joins TRBV5-1 and TRBJ1-1; 8 nucleotides match TRBD1. J gave up 5 bases and V 4 bases, and 7 bases lay outside the gene matches. Looked up from germline, CDR1 is SGHRS and CDR2 is YFSETQ. The CDR3 sequence is 14 residues long.

The chain recombines TRBV12-5 with TRBJ2-3; possibly TRBD2 for D (5 bases). Trimming pared 1 base from V and 10 bases from J, leaving 6 bases between. Germline lookup yields CDR1 LGHNT and CDR2 FRNRAP. The CDR3 length is 11 residues. The CDR3 DNA follows: TGTGCTAGTGGTTTGGGGGGAGCGCAGTATTTT. This sequence encodes CASGLGGAQYF.

The gene calls are TRBV18 and TRBJ1-1; possibly TRBD1 for D (5 bases). The germline gives CDR1 KGHSH, CDR2 LQKENI. V lost 6 bases, J lost 3 bases, and 14 bases lay in between. There are 14 residues in the CDR3. DNA for the CDR3: TGTGCCAGCTCGCCCGTAGGGGCGGACACTGAAGCTTTCTTT. As protein: CASSPVGADTEAFF.

The chain uses TRBV7-7 and TRBJ2-5, with a possible D match to TRBD2 (6 bases). The CDR3 consists of 14 residues. Germline V gives CDR1 SSHAT, CDR2 FNYEAQ (reference sequence). V was pared by 5 bases and J by 7 bases, with 17 bases between. CDR3 nucleotides: TGTGCCAGCAGCCGGGACTCCCCGGCCGGGACCCAGTACTTC. Translating gives CASSRDSPAGTQYF. Drawing the rest from reference TRBV7-7 and TRBJ2-5, the complete variable domain is GAGVSQSPRYKVTKRGQDVTLRCDPISSHATLYWYQQALGQGPEFLTYFNYEAQPDKSGLPSDRFSAERPEGSISTLTIQRTEQRDSAMYRCASSRDSPAGTQYFGPGTRLLVL.

The V gene is TRBV13, the J gene TRBJ1-4, with unresolved D. The germline V and J ends were trimmed by 3 bases and 0 bases, with 5 bases remaining between them. Germline CDR1 reads PRHDT; CDR2 reads FYEKMQ (reference sequence). This CDR3 region has 14 residues. CDR3 sequence (DNA): TGTGCCAGCAGCTTGAAGACAACTAATGAAAAACTGTTTTTT. Its translation is CASSLKTTNEKLFF.